The 3 T cell receptor beta chains reported below all come from one sample, sequenced in a study of blood T cell repertoires in COVID-19. Data came from immunoSEQ multiplex PCR; TCRdb stores just in-frame clones and leaves some out. Here the sample spans fewer than 70,000 clones, around 80% being singletons. Specimen: peripheral blood. The receptors shown here come from a human donor in a cohort sampled during active COVID-19.

The chain links TRBV25-1 to TRBJ1-2; 8 bases match TRBD1. CDR1 and CDR2 from the germline V gene are MGHDK and SYGVNS. The CDR3 is made up of 15 amino acids. The V gene end was trimmed by 3 bases and the J gene end by 2 bases; junction bases not matched to a gene: 5. CDR3 in DNA: TGTGCCAGCAGTGATCCAAGGACAGGGAACTATGGCTACACCTTC. This sequence encodes CASSDPRTGNYGYTF.

V and J are TRBV6-6 and TRBJ1-1; TRBD1 agrees at 9 bases. The CDR3 extends over 14 amino acids. Germline V gene sequence: CDR1 MNHNY, CDR2 SVGAGI (reference sequence). The ends lost 6 bases at V and 4 bases at J; junction bases unmatched: 6. The CDR3 loop is CASSLQGAFTEAFF. CDR3 bases: TGTGCCAGCAGCTTACAGGGGGCGTTCACTGAAGCTTTCTTT.

This sequence joins TRBV6-5 and TRBJ1-1, with 7 bases lining up with TRBD1. Germline values: CDR1 MNHEY, CDR2 SVGAGI. The CDR3 extends over 14 amino acids. Losses at the gene ends were 6 bases for V and 3 bases for J; bases not matched to a gene: 7. The CDR3 loop is CASRFGTEDTEAFF. The CDR3 DNA follows: TGTGCCAGCAGATTCGGGACAGAGGACACTGAAGCTTTCTTT.